Sequencing of this TCR beta chain was carried out in a study of blood T cell repertoires in COVID-19. The overall study: Nucleic acid was either cDNA or gDNA, and it came from T cells, B-cell-depleted T cells, or PBMCs.

Produced via immunoSEQ multiplex PCR; TCRdb's table is partial and in-frame only. The sample shows 190,000 or so clones, around 90% of them seen only once. Adults between roughly 18 and 89 years of age took part from 24 US areas. Two negative PCRs, clearance, or symptom resolution had been documented for recovered Cohort 3 donors. CDR3 length: 15 residues. Germline CDR1 reads KGHSH; CDR2 reads LQKENI. Deletions cut 3 bases from V and 10 bases from J, with 16 bases between. The material sequenced was PBMCs or T cells enriched from blood (not recorded which). The chain joins TRBV18 to TRBJ1-6; D not certain. This TCR was sampled from a man younger than 40 who had recovered from COVID-19. The CDR3 DNA reads TGTGCCAGCTCACCGTTCGTTGAGGGAAAATCACCCCTCCACTTT. Its protein product is CASSPFVEGKSPLHF.